This TCR beta chain was captured in a study of identical twins. Study-wide results and limits: The study found excess low generation probability among twin-shared out-of-frame alpha sequences. Conclusions were drawn cross-sectionally by statistical analysis, without following the same donors.

From germline, CDR1 is SEHNR and CDR2 FQNEAQ (reference sequence). With 4 bases removed from V and 5 bases from J, the gap between germline ends came to 9 bases. CDR3 length equals 13 residues. To note about this clonotype: Its antigen is not known.

Using its own MiXCR run on the 5' RACE reads, TCRdb lists one record per CDR3 protein. Counted here are 700,000 or so distinct CDR3 sequences, around 8.3% occurring once; the ten biggest clones make up 0.75% to 1%. Healthy Caucasians provided all donations. The sample also formed part of further work on yellow fever vaccine responses in identical twins. In that study: Twins' vaccine T cell response reportedly gave the appearance of partial convergence and partial personalization.

The sample comprised PBMCs. This sequence originates from a woman aged 18-29 years in good health. The rearrangement links TRBV7-9 to TRBJ2-4; either TRBD1 or TRBD2 may supply D (5 bases each). The CDR3 sequence: CASSSGPQNIQYF. CDR3 in DNA: TGTGCCAGCAGCTCGGGACCCCAAAACATTCAGTACTTC. Variable domain in full (rest from reference TRBV7-9 and TRBJ2-4): DTGVSQNPRHKITKRGQNVTFRCDPISEHNRLYWYRQTLGQGPEFLTYFQNEAQLEKSRLLSDRFSAERPKGSFSTLEIQRTEQGDSAMYLCASSSGPQNIQYFGAGTRLSVL.